One T cell receptor (beta chain) is described in this entry. This clone was seen once. The antigen it binds to is not known. No clone much larger than this one lies a single base away; base qualities are absent. Thymus tissue was collected as surgical resects that were removed during corrective cardiac surgery. Donors were immunologically healthy infants undergoing open corrective cardiac surgery for congenital heart defects in Finland. Thymocytes were mechanically released from the tissue and were stored as pellets of roughly 10-32 million cells at -70 degrees C. A QIAsymphony instrument was used to extract genomic DNA from the frozen cell pellets. The sample belongs to a study of human thymus T cells (dated by TCRdb to 2018 to 2021). For the study in its entirety: The study characterized TCR alpha and beta repertoires from eight infant thymus samples and a few related peripheral blood samples. Donor ages ranged from about 7 to 250 days, and the cohort comprised six or seven male and two female infants.

Measured from the cysteine to the phenylalanine, the CDR3 is 16 residues long. Of all the DNA, just the CDR3 is kept, 48 bases in frame from base 1. V ends up 1 base short and J 7 bases short, with an unmatched junction base count of 5. CDR1 SGHAT and CDR2 FQNNGV were looked up in the germline V gene. Using the immunoSEQ multiplex PCR assay, the TCRB and TCRAD loci were amplified from a standardized quantity of quality-controlled genomic DNA. The amplicons spanned the V(D)J region and were long enough to cover the CDR3 and allow V and J genes to be identified. Amplicon sequencing was performed on an Illumina platform through the commercial immunoSEQ service. Under the source paper's analysis protocol: Corrections for primer bias and sequencing errors followed previously described methods, while TCRAD and TCRB definitions were based on the IMGT database. immunoSEQ Analyzer 3.0 and VDJTools were used for repertoire analysis, which covered basic statistics, V/J segment usage, diversity estimates, rarefaction and pairwise overlap. Chao1, ChaoE, Efron-Thisted, Shannon and inverse Simpson indices were used to estimate diversity, which was also estimated on datasets down-sampled to the smallest sample. Repertoire overlap used strict matching of CDR3 nucleotide sequence, V gene and J gene, with Jaccard-based multidimensional scaling clustering. The table was pulled from immuneACCESS by TCRdb, which kept in-frame rearrangements only. Such tables lose some clones; where checked, under half of the loss comes from unresolved V genes, and the rest has no known cause. V, J and clone size are taken as reported in that table, and D and trimming were inferred from the DNA itself. This sample lists 120,000 or so clones; around 94% were detected once. The ten largest clones represent 0.02% to 0.025% of the sample.

What the research found in general, with its limitations: V and J gene segment usage appeared biased in both thymic and peripheral blood repertoires. On average, roughly 800,000 unique TCRB clonotypes were obtained from thymus samples, compared with 70,000 to 100,000 from blood samples. According to the related research, thymic TCR repertoires were highly overlapping among unrelated individuals.

The sequenced sample was thymus tissue. The clonotype comes from a boy under two years old with a congenital heart defect but otherwise immunologically healthy. This chain is built from TRBV11-2 and TRBJ1-6; 9 middle bases align to TRBD1. The CDR3 here reads CASSLGGQGRNSPLHF. The DNA sequence reads TGTGCCAGCAGCTTAGGAGGACAGGGGCGGAATTCACCCCTCCACTTT.